Following are 8 T cell receptor beta chains from one sample sequenced in a study of T cell responses to AZD1222 COVID-19 vaccine. Using immunoSEQ multiplex PCR, the repertoire was profiled, and TCRdb retains in-frame clones only, with some absent. In the table there are 84,000 or so clones, approximately 86% of which are singletons. Sequencing was performed on peripheral blood, taken on day 0 of AZD1222 vaccination. These receptors all come from an adult in good health.

The chain's CDR3 is CASSRGMQWDTQYF. The CDR3 DNA is TGTGCCAGCAGTCGGGGGATGCAGTGGGATACGCAGTATTTT. This chain links TRBV28 with TRBJ2-3, with TRBD2 as a possible D gene (6 bases). Germline loops: CDR1 MDHEN, CDR2 SYDVKM. The CDR3 covers 14 residues. Trimming took off 5 bases at V and 6 bases at J, with 15 bases between the two ends.

CDR3 loop: CASSEALDSSYEQYF. As DNA, the CDR3 is TGTGCCAGCAGTGAAGCATTGGACAGCTCCTACGAGCAGTACTTC. The rearrangement links TRBV6-1 to TRBJ2-7; TRBD1 is a possible D gene (6 bases). Germline V gives CDR1 MNHNS, CDR2 SASEGT. The CDR3 covers 15 residues. Trimming took off 0 bases at V and 0 bases at J, with 9 bases between the two ends.

The chain has TRBV7-2 and TRBJ1-2; weak D call: TRBD1 (6 bases). The CDR3 contains 18 residues. Germline loops: CDR1 SGHTA, CDR2 FQGNSA. V lost 1 base and J lost 2, with 20 bases in between. The CDR3 protein is CASSLVAGQRGLNYGYTF. In nucleotides, the CDR3 is TGTGCCAGCAGCTTAGTAGCGGGCCAACGGGGGCTGAACTATGGCTACACCTTC.

Comments on this clone: This same CDR3 is encoded by further DNA sequences in the sample. The V and J genes are TRBV6-5 and TRBJ1-2; perhaps TRBD1 as D (6 bases). The CDR3 extends over 14 amino acids. Germline V gene sequence: CDR1 MNHEY, CDR2 SVGAGI. V dropped 6 bases and J dropped 0 bases, with 11 bases sitting between them. The CDR3 bases are TGTGCCAGCAGGGTGACAGGTTCTAACTATGGCTACACCTTC. It codes for CASRVTGSNYGYTF.

CDR3 sequence (DNA): TGTGCCATCAGTGAAGGACAGGATAGCAATCAGCCCCAGCATTTT. Its protein product is CAISEGQDSNQPQHF. This chain links TRBV10-3 with TRBJ1-5, with TRBD1 identical over 7 bases. The ends lost 3 bases at V and 0 bases at J; junction bases unmatched: 2. Germline CDR1 and CDR2: ENHRY and SYGVKD. The CDR3 is 15 amino acids.

The rearrangement uses TRBV7-3 and TRBJ1-2; D not certain. V lost 5 bases and J lost 4, with 14 bases in between. CDR3 length: 14 residues. Germline lookup yields CDR1 SGHTA and CDR2 FQGTGA. CDR3 residues: CASSPGVSGYGYTF. The CDR3, as DNA: TGTGCCAGCAGCCCTGGCGTCTCGGGCTATGGCTACACCTTC.

The V call is TRBV30, the J call TRBJ1-3; 9 nucleotides agree with TRBD1. Trimming took 5 bases from V and 0 from J; bases not matched to a gene: 8. CDR3 length: 16 amino acids. Germline V CDR1 and CDR2: GTSNPN, SVGIG (reference sequence). The CDR3 DNA is TGTGCCTGGTCGGGACAGGGCGCCCGCTCTGGAAACACCATATATTTT. Protein: CAWSGQGARSGNTIYF.

The V call is TRBV3-1 (or the pseudogene TRBV3-2), the J call TRBJ2-3, with D uncertain. There are 14 residues in the CDR3. Trimming cost V 0 bases and J 4 bases, with 8 bases left between them. The germline CDR1 and CDR2 sequences are LGHDT and YNNKEL (reference sequence). The CDR3 nucleotides are TGTGCCAGCAGCCAAGATACGGCCGCAGATACGCAGTATTTT. Translation gives CASSQDTAADTQYF.